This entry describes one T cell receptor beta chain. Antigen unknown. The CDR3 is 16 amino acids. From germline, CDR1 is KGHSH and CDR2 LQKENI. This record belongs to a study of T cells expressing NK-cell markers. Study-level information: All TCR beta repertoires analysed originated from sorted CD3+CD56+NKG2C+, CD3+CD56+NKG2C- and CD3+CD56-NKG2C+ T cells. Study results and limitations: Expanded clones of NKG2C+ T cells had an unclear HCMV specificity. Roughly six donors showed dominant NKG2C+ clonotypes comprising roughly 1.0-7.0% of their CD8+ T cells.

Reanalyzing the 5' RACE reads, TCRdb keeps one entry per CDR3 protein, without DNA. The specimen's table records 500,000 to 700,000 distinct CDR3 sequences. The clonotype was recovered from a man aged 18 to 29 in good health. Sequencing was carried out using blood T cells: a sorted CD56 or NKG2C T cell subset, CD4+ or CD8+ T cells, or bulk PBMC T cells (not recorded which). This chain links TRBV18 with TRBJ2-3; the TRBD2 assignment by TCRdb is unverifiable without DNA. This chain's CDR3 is CASSPRAGSTTDTQYF. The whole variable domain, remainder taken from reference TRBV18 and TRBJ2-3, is NAGVMQNPRHLVRRRGQEARLRCSPMKGHSHVYWYRQLPEEGLKFMVYLQKENIIDESGMPKERFSAEFPKEGPSILRIQQVVRGDSAAYFCASSPRAGSTTDTQYFGPGTRLTVL.